Here is one T cell receptor beta chain with its context. Its antigen remains unidentified. This CDR3 is 15 amino acids long. The germline V and J ends were trimmed by 2 bases and 5 bases, with 16 bases remaining between them. Germline V gene sequence: CDR1 SGHDT, CDR2 YYEEEE. This entry is derived from a study of graft-versus-host responses after intestinal transplantation. Notes on the study in general: Some patients had graft-donor T cell macrochimerism. In their allografts, the ratios of graft-versus-host to host-versus-graft T cell clones were high.

Sequencing was performed with immunoSEQ multiplex PCR; in TCRdb, only in-frame clones are kept and a portion is missing. The repertoire holds 35,000 to 45,000 clones, 95% seen once, with less than 0.65% in the top ten. This chain joins TRBV5-6 and TRBJ1-2, with a weak D call TRBD1 (5 bases). Here the sequenced sample was unstimulated CD8+ T cells sorted from spleen or lymph node cells, taken before transplant. The clonotype originates from a human donor who was the organ donor for an intestinal transplant. The CDR3 DNA sequence: TGTGCCAGCAGCTTCCCAGGGTGGAGTTGGTATGGCTACACCTTC. The encoded protein is CASSFPGWSWYGYTF.